This T cell receptor (beta chain) was obtained from a study of T cell changes during pregnancy in multiple sclerosis. This clone was seen only a few times. Germline CDR1 reads SGHNT; CDR2 reads YENEEA. The CDR3 has 13 amino acids. Germline trimming cut 5 bases from V and 2 bases from J; bases unmatched to any gene: 2. Here immunoSEQ multiplex PCR was the method, and the copy in TCRdb shows in-frame clones only, minus some. This table holds about 46,000 clones, approximately 89% found once. The input for sequencing was CD8+ T cells from peripheral blood mononuclear cells, taken in the second trimester of pregnancy. The chain couples TRBV11-3 to TRBJ1-1; 7 bases agree with TRBD1. The clonotype originates from a female donor with multiple sclerosis, enrolled in a pregnancy study. As DNA, the CDR3 is TGTGCCAGCAGCGGACAGGAAAACACTGAAGCTTTCTTT. Translation: CASSGQENTEAFF.